This T cell receptor beta chain appears in the sequencing data of a study of blood T cell repertoires in COVID-19. Study-level information: The United States, Italy and Spain were the sources of the acute and convalescent COVID-19 samples. T cells, B-cell-depleted T cells, or PBMCs supplied cDNA or gDNA.

The germline gives CDR1 SGDLS, CDR2 YYNGEE. The CDR3 length is 15 residues. J gave up 2 bases and V 2 bases, and 3 bases lay outside the gene matches. Study processing details: How many nucleated cells were present was estimated from reference gene primer amplification. Profiling relied on immunoSEQ multiplex PCR, and the TCRdb table lists in-frame clones only, not all of them. The D gene and trimming were derived from the DNA, and the V and J assignments and clone size from that table. The sample lists approximately 93,000 clones; approximately 77% were seen once. Sequenced input: peripheral blood. The chain carries TRBV9 and TRBJ1-2, with 10 bases identical to TRBD1. This TCR came from a woman aged 80 or over with acute or convalescent COVID-19. DNA of the CDR3: TGTGCCAGCAGCGTGACAGGGGGCTCCAACTATGGCTACACCTTC. The encoded protein is CASSVTGGSNYGYTF.